This T cell receptor beta chain was documented in a study of early T cells in non-severe SARS-CoV-2 infection. Study observations and caveats: Anti-spike CD8 responses were favored in VDJdb matching, and private and CD4 specificities were missed.

The V end lost 2 bases, the J end lost 8 bases, and 12 bases lay between the germline ends. The CDR3 covers 13 residues. Per the germline V gene, CDR1 is SGHAT and CDR2 is FQNNGV. This clonotype was observed many times. Its antigen is undetermined. TCRdb used MiXCR to reprocess the 5' RACE reads, holding one entry per CDR3 protein. This sample has tens of thousands of distinct CDR3 sequences; about 3.8% occur once, and the top ten carry over 5%. J is TRBJ1-2 and V is TRBV11-2; D might be TRBD1 (5 bases). Specimen: whole blood. The clonotype originates from an adult who was a healthcare worker with PCR-confirmed SARS-CoV-2 infection or an uninfected control (not recorded which). The CDR3 spells CASSLSGQGGYTF. The DNA of the CDR3 is TGTGCCAGCAGCTTATCGGGTCAGGGCGGCTACACCTTC. Full variable domain (rest looked up from reference TRBV11-2 and TRBJ1-2): EAGVAQSPRYKIIEKRQSVAFWCNPISGHATLYWYQQILGQGPKLLIQFQNNGVVDDSQLPKDRFSAERLKGVDSTLKIQPAKLEDSAVYLCASSLSGQGGYTFGSGTRLTVV.